These 20 T cell receptor beta chains were all obtained from the same sample, sequenced in a study of blood T cell repertoires in COVID-19. Repertoires were generated with immunoSEQ multiplex PCR, while TCRdb's copy carries only in-frame clones and drops some. This table holds some 460,000 clones, about 85% found once. Material for sequencing was PBMCs or T cells enriched from blood (not recorded which). The receptors here all came from a woman aged 18-30 years who had recovered from COVID-19.

The genes are TRBV18 and TRBJ2-7, with TRBD1 matching 8 bases. There are 14 residues in the CDR3. Losses at the gene ends were 6 bases for V and 4 bases for J; bases not matched to a gene: 8. Germline CDR1 KGHSH, CDR2 LQKENI. The CDR3, as DNA: TGTGCCAGCTCGCGCCTGACAGGGGAGTACGAGCAGTACTTC. As protein: CASSRLTGEYEQYF.

Only one count was recorded for this clone. The gene calls are TRBV7-2 and TRBJ1-6, with TRBD1 matching 11 bases. This CDR3 has 16 residues. Germline V gene data show CDR1 as SGHTA and CDR2 as FQGNSA. The V and J ends lost 1 base and 13 bases, in that order; junction bases with no gene match: 9. The CDR3 DNA is TGTGCCAGCAGCTTAGTAGGGACAGGGGGGGCATCCCCCCTCCACTTT. Residues: CASSLVGTGGASPLHF.

The chain carries TRBV19 and TRBJ1-2, with TRBD1 identical over 7 bases. Trimming cost V 5 bases and J 1 base; bases outside gene matches: 10. There are 16 residues in the CDR3. Germline CDR1 LNHDA, CDR2 SQIVND (reference sequence). CDR3 sequence reads: CASSLGLAGGNYGYTF. CDR3 nucleotide sequence: TGTGCCAGTAGTCTGGGCCTGGCAGGGGGTAACTATGGCTACACCTTC.

The rearrangement joins TRBV6-5 to TRBJ2-1, with TRBD1 matching 7 bases. V was clipped by 8 bases and J by 4 bases; unmatched bases: 5. The CDR3 runs 13 residues. Germline V CDR1 and CDR2: MNHEY, SVGAGI. CDR3 amino acids: CASRLDRYNEQFF. CDR3 bases: TGTGCCAGCCGACTGGACAGGTACAATGAGCAGTTCTTC.

The chain employs TRBV11-3 and TRBJ2-1, with 9 bases that match TRBD2. This CDR3 contains 16 residues. J was trimmed by 10 bases and V by 0 bases; bases with no gene match: 10. The V gene's germline CDR1 is SGHNT and CDR2 YENEEA. CDR3: CASSLDNLAGTGEQFF. Here the CDR3 DNA reads TGTGCCAGCAGCTTAGATAATCTAGCGGGGACGGGGGAGCAGTTCTTC.

The V call is TRBV18, the J call TRBJ2-7, with 10 positions matching TRBD2. The CDR3 runs 15 residues. Germline CDR1 reads KGHSH; CDR2 reads LQKENI. After removal of 3 bases from V and 0 bases from J, the junction contained 2 bases not matched to a gene. CDR3 in DNA: TGTGCCAGCTCACCCCTAGCGGGGGTCTCCTACGAGCAGTACTTC. It translates to CASSPLAGVSYEQYF. Looking up the rest from reference TRBV18 and TRBJ2-7 gives the full variable domain: NAGVMQNPRHLVRRRGQEARLRCSPMKGHSHVYWYRQLPEEGLKFMVYLQKENIIDESGMPKERFSAEFPKEGPSILRIQQVVRGDSAAYFCASSPLAGVSYEQYFGPGTRLTVT.

The chain links TRBV19 to TRBJ1-2; TRBD1 matches at 12 bases. V was pared by 8 bases and J by 11 bases, with 12 bases of the junction left unmatched. The CDR3 contains 14 residues. The germline V gene encodes CDR1 LNHDA and CDR2 SQIVND (reference sequence). This chain's CDR3 is CASFPTGTGGGYTF. CDR3 DNA sequence: TGTGCCAGTTTTCCTACCGGGACAGGGGGCGGGTACACCTTC. Full variable domain (outside the CDR3, taken from reference TRBV19 and TRBJ1-2): DGGITQSPKYLFRKEGQNVTLSCEQNLNHDAMYWYRQDPGQGLRLIYYSQIVNDFQKGDIAEGYSVSREKKESFPLTVTSAQKNPTAFYLCASFPTGTGGGYTFGSGTRLTVV.

V usage is TRBV6-2 or TRBV6-3 and J usage is TRBJ2-1; D not certain. Germline loops: CDR1 MNHEY, CDR2 SVGEGT. This CDR3 comprises 13 residues. Trimming took off 2 bases at V and 7 bases at J, with 9 bases between the two ends. This CDR3 is CASSYTTGNEQFF. In DNA form, the CDR3 reads TGTGCCAGCAGTTACACCACGGGTAATGAGCAGTTCTTC.

The gene calls are TRBV7-9 and TRBJ1-6, with D possibly matching TRBD1 (6 bases). This CDR3 contains 13 residues. The germline V gene encodes CDR1 SEHNR and CDR2 FQNEAQ (reference sequence). V lost 11 bases and J 8 bases, leaving 16 bases between the germline ends. DNA of the CDR3: TGTGCCTTCCTACAGGGAGAGGATTCACCCCTCCACTTT. Amino acids: CAFLQGEDSPLHF. Supplemented by reference TRBV7-9 and TRBJ1-6, the full variable domain reads DTGVSQNPRHKITKRGQNVTFRCDPISEHNRLYWYRQTLGQGPEFLTYFQNEAQLEKSRLLSDRFSAERPKGSFSTLEIQRTEQGDSAMYLCAFLQGEDSPLHFGNGTRLTVT.

The chain employs TRBV4-1 and TRBJ2-1; 9 bases match TRBD1. Germline CDR1 MGHRA, CDR2 YSYEKL. V shed 8 bases and J 5 bases; nucleotides not matched to a gene: 7. CDR3 length: 14 amino acids. The CDR3 loop is CASCMGQGNNEQFF. For the CDR3, the DNA is TGCGCCAGCTGCATGGGACAGGGTAACAATGAGCAGTTCTTC.

V usage is TRBV5-1 and J usage is TRBJ2-1; 12 positions agree with TRBD2. The J segment lost 8 bases and the V segment lost 1 base, leaving 4 bases of the junction unmatched. The germline CDR1 and CDR2 sequences are SGHRS and YFSETQ. The CDR3 is 15 amino acids. DNA of the CDR3: TGCGCCAGCAGCTTGACTAGCGGGGGGCTGGATGAGCAGTTCTTC. This gives the protein CASSLTSGGLDEQFF.

This chain uses TRBV3-1 (or the pseudogene TRBV3-2) with TRBJ2-1; D gene ambiguous. With 2 bases removed from V and 15 bases from J, the gap between germline ends came to 11 bases. The CDR3 is 11 residues long. Germline-derived CDR1 and CDR2 are LGHDT and YNNKEL (reference sequence). CDR3 nucleotide sequence: TGTGCCAGCAGCCAAAACTCCCACCGGTTCTTC. Translated: CASSQNSHRFF.

The rearrangement links TRBV5-1 to TRBJ2-6, with a tentative D call TRBD1 (6 bases). This CDR3 has 17 residues. Germline V gene lookup returns CDR1 SGHRS and CDR2 YFSETQ. The V end lost 4 bases, the J end lost 0 bases, and 14 bases lay between the germline ends. CDR3 coding DNA: TGCGCCAGCAGCCCCAATCCCAGGGGCTCTGGGGCCAACGTCCTGACTTTC. Its translation: CASSPNPRGSGANVLTF.

J is TRBJ2-2 and V is TRBV5-1; the D gene is possibly TRBD2 (6 bases). Trimming cost V 4 bases and J 3 bases, with 16 bases left between them. The V gene's germline CDR1 is SGHRS and CDR2 YFSETQ. The CDR3 contains 16 residues. CDR3 amino acids: CASSGQGPGDTGELFF. The CDR3 DNA follows: TGCGCCAGCAGCGGGCAGGGACCGGGGGACACCGGGGAGCTGTTTTTT.

The chain is built from TRBV3-1 (or the pseudogene TRBV3-2) and TRBJ2-3, with TRBD2 matching over 8 bases. Per the germline V gene, CDR1 is LGHDT and CDR2 is YNNKEL (reference sequence). With 1 base clipped from V and 0 bases from J, the junction kept 3 bases outside the gene matches. CDR3 length: 16 amino acids. CDR3 in DNA: TGTGCCAGCAGCCAAGTCGGGAGGGGGAGCACAGATACGCAGTATTTT. Its protein product is CASSQVGRGSTDTQYF.

The sample holds one count of this clone. The J gene is TRBJ2-7, the V gene TRBV2; perhaps TRBD1 as D (5 bases). V dropped 5 bases and J dropped 0 bases, with 17 bases sitting between them. The germline V gene has CDR1 SNHLY and CDR2 FYNNEI. This CDR3 is 16 amino acids long. The DNA for the CDR3 is TGTGCCAGCAGTTATAGGGGCCCCGAAGCCTCCTACGAGCAGTACTTC. It specifies CASSYRGPEASYEQYF.

This chain links TRBV5-5 with TRBJ1-1; D ambiguous. The germline gives CDR1 SGHKS, CDR2 YYEKEE (reference sequence). V lost 0 bases, J lost 1 base, and 7 bases lay in between. The CDR3 has 14 residues. CDR3 loop: CASSLAVPNTEAFF. The DNA of the CDR3 is TGTGCCAGCAGCTTGGCGGTCCCGAACACTGAAGCTTTCTTT.

The chain employs TRBV7-9 and TRBJ1-2; D is ambiguous. The CDR3 has 13 residues. Deletions cut 5 bases from V and 5 bases from J, with 12 bases between. CDR1 and CDR2 (germline): SEHNR, FQNEAQ (reference sequence). The CDR3 spells CASSLGTTYGYTF. The CDR3 DNA follows: TGTGCCAGCAGCCTAGGAACTACGTATGGCTACACCTTC.

V is TRBV7-2 and J is TRBJ2-2, with D possibly being TRBD2 (5 bases). The CDR3 covers 14 residues. The germline V and J ends were trimmed by 3 bases and 2 bases, with 7 bases remaining between them. CDR1 is SGHTA and CDR2 is FQGNSA in the germline V gene. In DNA form, the CDR3 reads TGTGCCAGCAGCTTTGGGAGAAACACCGGGGAGCTGTTTTTT. It translates to CASSFGRNTGELFF.

In regard to this clone: Germline is not matched at one junction end, which may reflect a read error. V is TRBV29-1 and J is TRBJ1-4; 9 bases fit TRBD1. Looked up from germline, CDR1 is SQVTM and CDR2 is ANQGSEA. The CDR3 has 13 residues. This CDR3 reads CSGAQGANEKLFF. Here the CDR3 DNA reads TGCAGCGGGGCACAGGGGGCTAACGAAAAACTGTTTTTT.